Listed here is a single T cell receptor (beta chain). Its antigen remains unknown. This entry is derived from a study of OX40 agonist ivuxolimab in advanced cancers. Study in general: The study treated patients with ivuxolimab, an agonistic anti-OX40 (CD134) antibody. Partial response was recorded in three patients: one hepatocellular carcinoma and two cutaneous melanoma cases. Study observations and caveats: Mean expanded clone counts were higher in CD8+ than CD4+ T cells.

Germline CDR1 is SGHRS and CDR2 is YFSETQ. The CDR3 loop spans 15 amino acids. Researchers took blood at baseline, on cycle 4 day 1, and on cycle 7 day 1. Method: immunoSEQ multiplex PCR; TCRdb's copy keeps in-frame clones and lacks some. The data show 35,000 or so clones, around 80% seen once. Material: CD4+ or CD8+ T cells sorted from blood, obtained in a trial of the OX40 agonist ivuxolimab. This chain links TRBV5-1 with TRBJ2-5; 9 nucleotides agree with TRBD1. The DNA end is a closer match to TRBJ2-7, so the J assignment may be wrong. This receptor was identified in an adult with an advanced solid tumor such as melanoma, head and neck, liver or kidney cancer. For the CDR3, the DNA is TGCGCCAGCAGCGGAGCGGACAGGGGAAGGTACGAGCAGTACTTC. Translation: CASSGADRGRYEQYF.